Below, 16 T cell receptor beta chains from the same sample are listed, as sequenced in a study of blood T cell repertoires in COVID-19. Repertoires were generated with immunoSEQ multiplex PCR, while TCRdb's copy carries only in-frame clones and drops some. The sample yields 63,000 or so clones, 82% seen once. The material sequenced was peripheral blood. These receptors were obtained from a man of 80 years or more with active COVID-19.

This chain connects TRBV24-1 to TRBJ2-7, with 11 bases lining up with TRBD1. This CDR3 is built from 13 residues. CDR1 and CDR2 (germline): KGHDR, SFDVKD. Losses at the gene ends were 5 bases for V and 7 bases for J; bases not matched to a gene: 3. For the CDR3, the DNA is TGTGCCACCAGTGGGACAGGGGGCTGGGAGCAGTACTTC. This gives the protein CATSGTGGWEQYF.

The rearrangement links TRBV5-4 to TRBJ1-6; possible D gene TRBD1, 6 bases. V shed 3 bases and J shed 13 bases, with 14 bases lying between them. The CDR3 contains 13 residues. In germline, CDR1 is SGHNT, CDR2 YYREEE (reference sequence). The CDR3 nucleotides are TGTGCCAGCAGCTCCCCGGGGGGCCGGCCCCTCCACTTT. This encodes CASSSPGGRPLHF.

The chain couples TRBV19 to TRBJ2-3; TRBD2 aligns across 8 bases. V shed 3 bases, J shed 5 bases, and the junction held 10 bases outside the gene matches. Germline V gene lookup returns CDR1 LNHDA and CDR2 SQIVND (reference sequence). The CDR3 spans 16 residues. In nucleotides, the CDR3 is TGTGCCAGTAGTATTCTTCGCGGGGGGACGGGAGATACGCAGTATTTT. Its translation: CASSILRGGTGDTQYF.

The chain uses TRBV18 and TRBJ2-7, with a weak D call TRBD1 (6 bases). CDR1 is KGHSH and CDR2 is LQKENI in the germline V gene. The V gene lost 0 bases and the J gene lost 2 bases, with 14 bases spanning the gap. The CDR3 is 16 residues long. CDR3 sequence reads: CASSPPSRTAPYEQYF. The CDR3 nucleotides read TGTGCCAGCTCACCACCGTCTCGGACAGCTCCCTACGAGCAGTACTTC.

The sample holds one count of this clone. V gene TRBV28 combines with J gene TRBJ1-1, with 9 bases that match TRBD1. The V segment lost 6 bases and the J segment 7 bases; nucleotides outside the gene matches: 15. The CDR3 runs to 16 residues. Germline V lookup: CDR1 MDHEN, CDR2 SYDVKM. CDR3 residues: CASRIGTGLLGLEAFF. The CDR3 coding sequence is TGTGCCAGCAGAATAGGGACAGGGCTTTTGGGGCTTGAAGCTTTCTTT.

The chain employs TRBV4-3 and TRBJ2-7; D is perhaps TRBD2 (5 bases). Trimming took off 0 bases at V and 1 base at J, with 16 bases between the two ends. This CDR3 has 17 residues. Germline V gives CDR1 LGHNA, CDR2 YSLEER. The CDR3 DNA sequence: TGCGCCAGCAGCCAAGAGTTTGGACTGGACGGTTCCTACGAGCAGTACTTC. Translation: CASSQEFGLDGSYEQYF.

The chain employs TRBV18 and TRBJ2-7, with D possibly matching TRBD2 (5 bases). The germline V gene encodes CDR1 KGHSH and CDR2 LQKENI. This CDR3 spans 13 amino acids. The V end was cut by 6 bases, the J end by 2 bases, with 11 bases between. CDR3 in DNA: TGTGCCAGCTCCCCAGGACTGACCTACGAGCAGTACTTC. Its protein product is CASSPGLTYEQYF.

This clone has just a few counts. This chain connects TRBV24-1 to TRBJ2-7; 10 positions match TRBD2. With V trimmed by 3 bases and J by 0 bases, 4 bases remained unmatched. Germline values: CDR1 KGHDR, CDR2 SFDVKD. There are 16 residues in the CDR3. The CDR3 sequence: CATSDGASGSSYEQYF. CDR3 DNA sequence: TGTGCCACCAGTGATGGGGCTAGCGGGAGCTCCTACGAGCAGTACTTC.

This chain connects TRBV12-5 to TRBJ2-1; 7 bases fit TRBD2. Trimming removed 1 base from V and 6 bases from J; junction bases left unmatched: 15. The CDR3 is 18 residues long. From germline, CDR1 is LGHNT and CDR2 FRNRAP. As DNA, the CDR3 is TGTGCTAGTGGTTTGGCCCACTATAGGGAGGGGCAATTCAATGAGCAGTTCTTC. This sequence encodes CASGLAHYREGQFNEQFF.

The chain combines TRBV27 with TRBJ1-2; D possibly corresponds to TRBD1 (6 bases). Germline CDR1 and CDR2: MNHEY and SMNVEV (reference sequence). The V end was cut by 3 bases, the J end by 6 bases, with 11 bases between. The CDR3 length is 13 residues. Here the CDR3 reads CASSLRGGNGYTF. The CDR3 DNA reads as TGTGCCAGCAGTTTGCGCGGGGGCAATGGCTACACCTTC.

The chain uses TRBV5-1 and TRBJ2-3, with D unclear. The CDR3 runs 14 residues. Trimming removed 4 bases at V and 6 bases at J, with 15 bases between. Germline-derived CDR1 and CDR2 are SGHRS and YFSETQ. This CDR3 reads CASSGQASSDTQYF. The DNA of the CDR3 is TGCGCCAGCAGCGGGCAGGCTTCCTCCGATACGCAGTATTTT.

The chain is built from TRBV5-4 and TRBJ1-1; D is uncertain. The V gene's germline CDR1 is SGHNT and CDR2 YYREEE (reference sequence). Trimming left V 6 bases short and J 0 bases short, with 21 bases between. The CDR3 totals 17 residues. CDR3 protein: CASTAGVRFGMNTEAFF. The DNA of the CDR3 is TGTGCCAGCACCGCTGGGGTACGGTTCGGGATGAACACTGAAGCTTTCTTT.

CDR3 loop: CASSPRLAGGLTDTQYF. The CDR3 DNA is TGTGCCAGCTCACCCAGACTAGCGGGGGGCCTCACAGATACGCAGTATTTT. The chain combines TRBV18 with TRBJ2-3, with 13 bases aligning to TRBD2. The V gene's germline CDR1 is KGHSH and CDR2 LQKENI. The CDR3 spans 17 residues. V gave up 3 bases and J gave up 2 bases; unmatched junction bases: 5.

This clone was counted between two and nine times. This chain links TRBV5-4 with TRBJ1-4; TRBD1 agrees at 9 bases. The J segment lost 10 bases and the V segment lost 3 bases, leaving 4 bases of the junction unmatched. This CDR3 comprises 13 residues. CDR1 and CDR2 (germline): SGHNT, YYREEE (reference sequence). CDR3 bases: TGTGCCAGCAGCTCGGGACAGGGTGGAAAACTGTTTTTT. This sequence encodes CASSSGQGGKLFF.

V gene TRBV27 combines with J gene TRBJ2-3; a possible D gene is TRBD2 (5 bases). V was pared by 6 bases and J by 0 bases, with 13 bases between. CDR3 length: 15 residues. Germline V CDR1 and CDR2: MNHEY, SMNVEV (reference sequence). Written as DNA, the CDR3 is TGTGCCAGCAGACAAGACTACACTAGCACAGATACGCAGTATTTT. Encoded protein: CASRQDYTSTDTQYF.

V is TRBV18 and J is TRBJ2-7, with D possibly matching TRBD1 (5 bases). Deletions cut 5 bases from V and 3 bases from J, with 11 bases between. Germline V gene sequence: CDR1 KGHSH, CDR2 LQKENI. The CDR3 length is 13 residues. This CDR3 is CASSKGPLYEQYF. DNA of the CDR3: TGTGCCAGCTCAAAGGGGCCCCTCTACGAGCAGTACTTC.